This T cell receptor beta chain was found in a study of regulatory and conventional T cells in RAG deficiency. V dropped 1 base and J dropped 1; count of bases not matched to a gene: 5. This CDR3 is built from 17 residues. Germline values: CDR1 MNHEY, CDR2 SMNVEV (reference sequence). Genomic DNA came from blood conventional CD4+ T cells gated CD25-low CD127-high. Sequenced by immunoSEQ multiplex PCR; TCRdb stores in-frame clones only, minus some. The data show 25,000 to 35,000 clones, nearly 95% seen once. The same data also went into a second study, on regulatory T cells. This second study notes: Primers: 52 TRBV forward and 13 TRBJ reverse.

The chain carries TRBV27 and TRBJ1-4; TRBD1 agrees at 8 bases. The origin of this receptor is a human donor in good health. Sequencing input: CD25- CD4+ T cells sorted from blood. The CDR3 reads CASSLYQGAGTNEKLFF. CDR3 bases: TGTGCCAGCAGTTTATACCAGGGGGCGGGAACTAATGAAAAACTGTTTTTT.